This passage covers 9 T cell receptor beta chains from one sample sequenced in a study of identical twins. TCRdb used MiXCR to reprocess the 5' RACE reads, holding one entry per CDR3 protein. The data show some 1,700,000 distinct CDR3 sequences, 32% seen once. Material for sequencing was cord blood. These receptors were taken from a newborn girl in good health.

The chain has TRBV6-5 and TRBJ1-1; 8 nucleotides match TRBD1. The trim removed 2 bases at V and 0 bases at J, leaving 5 bases unmatched. This CDR3 has 16 residues. The germline V gene has CDR1 MNHEY and CDR2 SVGAGI. The DNA of the CDR3 is TGTGCCAGCAGTTACCTCTCAGGGGGCGTGAACACTGAAGCTTTCTTT. It is translated as CASSYLSGGVNTEAFF.

This clonotype was recorded many times. J is TRBJ2-1 and V is TRBV5-1; 7 bases agree with TRBD2. V lost 5 bases and J lost 8; bases outside the gene matches: 22. The CDR3 has 18 residues. Germline V gene lookup returns CDR1 SGHRS and CDR2 YFSETQ. CDR3 sequence reads: CASRVWGGSIATLDEQFF. Written as DNA, the CDR3 is TGCGCCAGCAGAGTCTGGGGAGGGTCAATCGCAACGCTGGATGAGCAGTTCTTC.

This clonotype was detected only a few times. The chain recombines TRBV2 with TRBJ1-5, with a possible D match to TRBD1 (6 bases). The CDR3 spans 15 residues. V was shortened by 4 bases and J by 4 bases, with 14 bases between the two germline ends. The germline gives CDR1 SNHLY, CDR2 FYNNEI. This CDR3 is CASSGSGAGNQPQHF. The CDR3 DNA reads TGTGCCAGCAGTGGATCAGGGGCGGGGAATCAGCCCCAGCATTTT.

CDR3 in DNA: TGTGCCAGCAGCCCTGGGAGGGACGATACGCAGTATTTT. Amino acids: CASSPGRDDTQYF. The gene calls are TRBV5-4 and TRBJ2-3; 7 bases line up with TRBD2. This CDR3 has 13 residues. The J segment lost 6 bases and the V segment lost 4 bases, leaving 5 bases of the junction unmatched. Germline values: CDR1 SGHNT, CDR2 YYREEE (reference sequence).

This clonotype was counted ten times or more. Sequence at one end of the junction differs from germline and may be a read error. The J gene is TRBJ2-3, the V gene TRBV5-1, with unresolved D. The CDR3 contains 14 residues. The germline gives CDR1 SGHRS, CDR2 YFSETQ. The CDR3 DNA is TGTGCCAGCAGTTTCGCTAGGGGCACAGATACGCAGTATTTT. Its translation: CASSFARGTDTQYF.

The V call is TRBV7-2, the J call TRBJ2-3; D call uncertain. From germline, CDR1 is SGHTA and CDR2 FQGNSA. The CDR3 length is 16 residues. Deletions cut 1 base from V and 3 bases from J, with 14 bases between. CDR3 loop: CASSLVGARATDTQYF. DNA for the CDR3: TGTGCCAGCAGCTTAGTAGGAGCAAGGGCTACAGATACGCAGTATTTT.

The table lists this clonotype with a few counts. The genes are TRBV7-2 and TRBJ2-5; D might be TRBD1 or TRBD2, each matching 6 bases. CDR3 size: 15 residues. Germline assignment: CDR1 SGHTA and CDR2 FQGNSA. Trimming took 8 bases from V and 2 from J, leaving 18 bases between them. The CDR3 region has the DNA TGTGCCAGCGGGTCTAGCCCGGGGGCGCAAGAGACCCAGTACTTC. Amino acids: CASGSSPGAQETQYF.

This chain joins TRBV4-2 and TRBJ2-4; a possible D gene is TRBD1 (5 bases). This CDR3 has 15 residues. V was pared by 5 bases and J by 6 bases, with 17 bases between. Germline V gene data show CDR1 as LGHNA and CDR2 as YNFKEQ. This CDR3 reads CASSSKGLGANIQYF. Here the CDR3 DNA reads TGTGCCAGCAGCTCTAAAGGGTTAGGGGCAAACATTCAGTACTTC.

The chain combines TRBV6-5 with TRBJ2-5, with D possibly matching TRBD1 (6 bases). CDR1 MNHEY and CDR2 SVGAGI come from the germline V gene. With 0 bases removed from V and 1 base from J, the gap between germline ends came to 9 bases. The CDR3 consists of 15 residues. The CDR3 bases are TGTGCCAGCAGTTACTCGACAGGTACCCAAGAGACCCAGTACTTC. Its protein product is CASSYSTGTQETQYF.